The 21 T cell receptor beta chains below all came from one sample that was sequenced in a study of blood T cell repertoires in COVID-19. Sequenced by immunoSEQ multiplex PCR; TCRdb stores in-frame clones only, minus some. Of over 80,000 clones in the sample, less than 85% were seen once. What was sequenced was peripheral blood. Receptor source: a woman aged 70-85 years with acute or convalescent COVID-19.

The chain is built from TRBV6-5 and TRBJ2-2; maybe TRBD1 (5 bases). The germline V gene has CDR1 MNHEY and CDR2 SVGAGI. Deletions cut 7 bases from V and 7 bases from J, with 10 bases between. This CDR3 comprises 12 residues. CDR3 protein: CASTQGVGELFF. CDR3 in DNA: TGTGCCAGCACCCAGGGTGTCGGGGAGCTGTTTTTT.

The genes are TRBV2 and TRBJ2-7; the D gene is possibly TRBD1 (6 bases). The V gene's germline CDR1 is SNHLY and CDR2 FYNNEI. With 7 bases removed from V and 2 bases from J, the gap between germline ends came to 18 bases. CDR3 length equals 15 residues. The CDR3 here is CASNRVMGHPYEQYF. The CDR3 region has the DNA TGTGCCAGCAATCGGGTTATGGGACACCCCTACGAGCAGTACTTC.

CDR3 DNA: TGTGCCAGCAGCTCCAGGGTTTCTGTCCACGGGGAGCTGTTTTTT. Translation gives CASSSRVSVHGELFF. The V call is TRBV7-9, the J call TRBJ2-2, with a weak D call TRBD1 (5 bases). The CDR3 has 15 amino acids. V lost 4 bases, J lost 7 bases, and 16 bases lay in between. Germline V gives CDR1 SEHNR, CDR2 FQNEAQ (reference sequence).

The CDR3 loop reads CASSPRAGGEKLFF. Written as DNA, the CDR3 is TGTGCCAGCTCACCCCGTGCGGGAGGGGAAAAACTGTTTTTT. J is TRBJ1-4 and V is TRBV18; D remains unclear. Trimming removed 3 bases from V and 8 bases from J, with 13 bases in between. The CDR3 contains 14 residues. The V gene's germline CDR1 is KGHSH and CDR2 LQKENI.

The genes are TRBV5-1 and TRBJ1-1; 8 bases map to TRBD1. This CDR3 spans 16 amino acids. V shed 1 base and J 0 bases; nucleotides not matched to a gene: 5. Germline CDR1 is SGHRS and CDR2 is YFSETQ. CDR3 sequence: CASSLSRGRMNTEAFF. CDR3 sequence (DNA): TGCGCCAGCAGCTTGTCCAGGGGGCGGATGAACACTGAAGCTTTCTTT.

This rearrangement joins TRBV19 to TRBJ1-3; D is undetermined. Germline CDR1 and CDR2: LNHDA and SQIVND (reference sequence). The ends were cut back, 3 bases at V and 3 bases at J, with 18 bases in the middle. CDR3 length: 17 amino acids. Written as DNA, the CDR3 is TGTGCCAGTAGTATGAGGGCCGGAGGGCTGGGTGGAAACACCATATATTTT. Translated: CASSMRAGGLGGNTIYF. Combining the CDR3 with reference TRBV19 and TRBJ1-3 gives the whole variable domain DGGITQSPKYLFRKEGQNVTLSCEQNLNHDAMYWYRQDPGQGLRLIYYSQIVNDFQKGDIAEGYSVSREKKESFPLTVTSAQKNPTAFYLCASSMRAGGLGGNTIYFGEGSWLTVV.

V usage is TRBV28 and J usage is TRBJ1-2, with a tentative D call TRBD1 (6 bases). The V end was cut by 4 bases, the J end by 8 bases, with 11 bases between. Germline V lookup: CDR1 MDHEN, CDR2 SYDVKM. This CDR3 region has 12 residues. This chain's CDR3 is CASSYRVRGYTF. CDR3 nucleotide sequence: TGTGCCAGCAGTTACAGGGTCAGGGGCTACACCTTC.

The genes are TRBV30 and TRBJ2-5, with D possibly matching TRBD2 (7 bases). The CDR3 runs 12 residues. Germline CDR1 is GTSNPN and CDR2 is SVGIG (reference sequence). Between the trimmed V and J ends, which lost 7 bases and 3 bases, there was a span of 12 bases. CDR3 DNA sequence: TGTGCCTTGAGGGGGGGAGAAGAGACCCAGTACTTC. It encodes CALRGGEETQYF.

The genes are TRBV30 and TRBJ2-7; possibly TRBD1 for D (5 bases). The CDR3 length is 15 residues. The V end lost 3 bases, the J end lost 3 bases, and 18 bases lay between the germline ends. CDR1 is GTSNPN, CDR2 SVGIG, per germline (reference sequence). CDR3 nucleotides: TGTGCCTGGAGCGAAGGGGCCCTTGGGGTCTACGAGCAGTACTTC. Its translation is CAWSEGALGVYEQYF.

The rearrangement uses TRBV4-2 and TRBJ2-7; TRBD1 is a possible D gene (5 bases). V was shortened by 0 bases and J by 6 bases, with 9 bases between the two germline ends. The CDR3 contains 13 residues. Per the germline V gene, CDR1 is LGHNA and CDR2 is YNFKEQ. CDR3 DNA sequence: TGTGCCAGCAGCCAAGATCTAGGGGCCGAGCAGTACTTC. It encodes CASSQDLGAEQYF.

V usage is TRBV5-1 and J usage is TRBJ2-1; 7 bases fit TRBD2. Germline V gene lookup returns CDR1 SGHRS and CDR2 YFSETQ. The CDR3 is made up of 15 amino acids. V lost 2 bases and J lost 0; bases outside the gene matches: 2. This CDR3 reads CASSFGGSSYNEQFF. The CDR3 DNA reads as TGCGCCAGCAGCTTCGGGGGGAGCTCCTACAATGAGCAGTTCTTC.

The chain joins TRBV6-1 to TRBJ2-3; TRBD1 is a possible D gene (6 bases). The germline V and J ends were trimmed by 0 bases and 6 bases, with 16 bases remaining between them. CDR3 length: 16 amino acids. CDR1 is MNHNS and CDR2 is SASEGT in the germline V gene. The DNA for the CDR3 is TGTGCCAGCAGTGAAGCGGTCAGGGGCCCTGCGGATACGCAGTATTTT. Its protein product is CASSEAVRGPADTQYF.

This chain links TRBV30 with TRBJ1-3; 9 bases line up with TRBD1. Germline V gives CDR1 GTSNPN, CDR2 SVGIG (reference sequence). J was trimmed by 4 bases and V by 4 bases; bases with no gene match: 11. The CDR3 runs to 16 residues. This chain's CDR3 is CAWTTSQGARGNTIYF. In DNA form, the CDR3 reads TGTGCCTGGACCACCTCACAGGGGGCGAGGGGAAACACCATATATTTT.

This clone has a single count. The chain uses TRBV19 and TRBJ2-1; 13 nucleotides match TRBD2. The CDR3 runs 17 residues. V was pared by 3 bases and J by 7 bases, with 9 bases of the junction left unmatched. Germline V CDR1 and CDR2: LNHDA, SQIVND (reference sequence). The CDR3 reads CASSIRTSGGERNEQFF. The DNA for the CDR3 is TGTGCCAGTAGTATTCGGACTAGCGGGGGTGAGAGGAATGAGCAGTTCTTC.

The rearrangement links TRBV19 to TRBJ1-2; D is unclear. Trimming removed 7 bases at V and 7 bases at J, with 19 bases between. The germline gives CDR1 LNHDA, CDR2 SQIVND (reference sequence). The CDR3 is made up of 14 amino acids. The CDR3 is CASMTDGLWGGYTF. The CDR3 bases are TGTGCCAGTATGACCGACGGACTTTGGGGTGGCTACACCTTC.

The gene calls are TRBV2 and TRBJ2-7, with D perhaps TRBD2 (6 bases). The CDR3 extends over 16 amino acids. V was shortened by 0 bases and J by 7 bases, with 19 bases between the two germline ends. Per germline, CDR1 SNHLY and CDR2 FYNNEI. CDR3 region: CASSEAGVGEVAEQYF. The CDR3 nucleotides read TGTGCCAGCAGTGAAGCCGGGGTCGGGGAGGTGGCGGAGCAGTACTTC. Variable domain in full (rest from reference TRBV2 and TRBJ2-7): EPEVTQTPSHQVTQMGQEVILRCVPISNHLYFYWYRQILGQKVEFLVSFYNNEISEKSEIFDDQFSVERPDGSNFTLKIRSTKLEDSAMYFCASSEAGVGEVAEQYFGPGTRLTVT.

The genes are TRBV3-1 (or the pseudogene TRBV3-2) and TRBJ1-1; TRBD1 matches 7 bases. The CDR3 runs 15 residues. V was clipped by 4 bases and J by 5 bases; unmatched bases: 10. Germline V gene data show CDR1 as LGHDT and CDR2 as YNNKEL (reference sequence). CDR3 amino acids: CASSPRDRRRTEAFF. Written as DNA, the CDR3 is TGTGCCAGCAGCCCCCGGGACAGAAGAAGGACTGAAGCTTTCTTT.

The CDR3 is CSVDQTGGYGYTF. CDR3 nucleotide sequence: TGCAGCGTTGACCAGACAGGGGGCTATGGCTACACCTTC. This chain links TRBV29-1 with TRBJ1-2; 9 positions agree with TRBD1. CDR1 and CDR2 from the germline V gene are SQVTM and ANQGSEA. The CDR3 runs 13 residues. V was pared by 3 bases and J by 4 bases, with 3 bases of the junction left unmatched.

The chain recombines TRBV5-4 with TRBJ2-6; no clear D. Per germline, CDR1 SGHNT and CDR2 YYREEE (reference sequence). The CDR3 runs to 15 residues. V lost 0 bases and J lost 1, with 5 bases in between. CDR3 DNA sequence: TGTGCCAGCAGCTTGGACGGGTCTGGGGCCAACGTCCTGACTTTC. This translates into CASSLDGSGANVLTF.

This rearrangement joins TRBV7-3 to TRBJ1-1; D perhaps matches TRBD1 (6 bases). The germline CDR1 and CDR2 sequences are SGHTA and FQGTGA. V dropped 1 base and J dropped 8 bases, with 11 bases sitting between them. This CDR3 region has 13 residues. The CDR3 nucleotides read TGTGCCAGCAGCTTAAGCCCCGGGACAGAAGCTTTCTTT. As protein: CASSLSPGTEAFF.

The rearrangement uses TRBV10-3 and TRBJ2-1, with 12 bases lining up with TRBD2. There are 16 residues in the CDR3. J gave up 3 bases and V 5 bases, and 5 bases lay outside the gene matches. Germline CDR1 ENHRY, CDR2 SYGVKD. CDR3 sequence reads: CAISRASGGVYNEQFF. Written as DNA, the CDR3 is TGTGCCATCAGTCGGGCTAGCGGGGGGGTCTACAATGAGCAGTTCTTC.